This is a list of T cell receptor beta chains from one sample in a study of OX40 agonist ivuxolimab in advanced cancers. TCRdb keeps only in-frame clones here, not all; method: immunoSEQ multiplex PCR. The sample records roughly 92,000 clones, around nine tenths being singletons. Sequenced material: CD4+ or CD8+ T cells sorted from blood, taken in a trial of the OX40 agonist ivuxolimab. The receptor source for this set is an adult with an advanced solid tumor such as melanoma, head and neck, liver or kidney cancer. Both conserved end residues are trimmed from each CDR3. The order of the fields is J gene, V gene, CDR3 length, CDR3 protein.

TRBJ1-1	TRBV7-2	12	ASSQKGSLREAF
TRBJ1-1	TRBV28	14	ASSSRWGAGDTEAF
TRBJ2-3	TRBV6-6	12	ASSLGQGTDTQY
TRBJ1-2	TRBV11-2	11	ASSSAEIYGYT
TRBJ1-1	TRBV6-1	13	ASSEARGWNTEAF
TRBJ2-2	TRBV6-5	12	ASTSWTYTGELF
TRBJ2-2	TRBV5-1	13	ASSSRSRVSGELF
TRBJ2-5	TRBV19	16	ASSILGTSGGYQETQY
TRBJ1-5	TRBV18	16	ASSLNDRGRGSNQPQH
TRBJ2-2	TRBV30	9	AWSLVGELF
TRBJ2-7	TRBV29-1	11	SVDSDSPYEQY
TRBJ1-1	TRBV19	12	ASSIRGLNTEAF
TRBJ1-2	TRBV7-9	14	ASSLAGTGLSYGYT
TRBJ1-4	TRBV10-3	11	AISDLMSAGQI
TRBJ2-7	TRBV19	15	ASSPRDRGSRSREQY
TRBJ2-1	TRBV7-3	13	ASSIAGGSYNEQF
TRBJ1-1	TRBV9	12	ASSVGEGYTEAF
TRBJ2-7	TRBV5-1	11	ASRTTPEREQY
TRBJ2-1	TRBV11-1	12	ASSRDRAYNEQF
TRBJ1-2	TRBV28	13	ASGPPGQRLYGYT